These 5 T cell receptor beta chains were sequenced from one sample in a study of cytomegalovirus exposure and HLA in healthy donors. A multiplex PCR was run with 60 Vbeta primers and 13 Jbeta primers. The data were produced by immunoSEQ multiplex PCR, yet TCRdb's version contains in-frame clones alone and is incomplete. The sample carries under 200,000 clones, about 75% recorded once. The specimen sequenced was PBMCs. Receptors were obtained from a male donor in good health and CMV-seronegative.

This chain joins TRBV13 and TRBJ1-1, with 7 bases that match TRBD1. Germline assignment: CDR1 PRHDT and CDR2 FYEKMQ (reference sequence). The CDR3 extends over 14 amino acids. The ends lost 2 bases at V and 7 bases at J; junction bases unmatched: 7. The CDR3 DNA follows: TGTGCCAGCAGCTTAAGGGGGACAGTACTTGAAGCTTTCTTT. Translated: CASSLRGTVLEAFF.

This clone has a handful of counts. The V call is TRBV7-9, the J call TRBJ1-1; unclear D gene. Germline CDR1 SEHNR, CDR2 FQNEAQ (reference sequence). CDR3 size: 14 residues. With 1 base removed from V and 5 bases from J, the gap between germline ends came to 11 bases. CDR3 DNA sequence: TGTGCCAGCAGCTTAGGGGCGCTTGTTACTGAAGCTTTCTTT. It codes for CASSLGALVTEAFF.

The J gene is TRBJ1-3, the V gene TRBV7-8; TRBD1 matches at 7 bases. Trimming cost V 2 bases and J 3 bases; bases outside gene matches: 1. The CDR3 contains 14 residues. Germline loops: CDR1 SGHVS, CDR2 FQNEAQ. This CDR3 is CASSLNRGGNTIYF. In DNA, the CDR3 is TGTGCCAGCAGCTTAAACAGGGGTGGAAACACCATATATTTT.

This clone showed up just once. V gene TRBV5-1 combines with J gene TRBJ2-3, with D maybe TRBD1 (7 bases). V was cut by 4 bases and J by 2 bases, with 17 bases left in between. The germline V gene encodes CDR1 SGHRS and CDR2 YFSETQ. This CDR3 region has 16 residues. The CDR3 region has the DNA TGCGCCAGCAGCACTAGCTCAGACAGGGTCACAGATACGCAGTATTTT. Its translation: CASSTSSDRVTDTQYF.

This chain uses TRBV2 with TRBJ1-5; D is undetermined. Germline V CDR1 and CDR2: SNHLY, FYNNEI. V gave up 6 bases and J gave up 4 bases, with 13 bases separating them. This CDR3 spans 14 amino acids. The CDR3 nucleotides read TGTGCCAGCAGCCCGCGGGCAGCAAATCAGCCCCAGCATTTT. Protein: CASSPRAANQPQHF.